These T cell receptor beta chains were read from a single sample in a study of T-cell reconstitution after alpha-beta-depleted transplantation in children. TCRdb independently ran MiXCR on the PCR reads; one entry per CDR3 protein. Of hundreds of thousands of distinct CDR3 sequences listed, roughly 17% were seen once; the top ten hold just under 30%. The specimen comprised PBMCs, mostly from graft donor cells, sampled 360 days after TCRalphabeta/CD19-depleted stem cell transplant. The receptors originated from a boy under two years old who had a stem cell transplant for Wiskott-Aldrich syndrome, so the T cells may come from the graft donor. Each CDR3 is given with its conserved first and last residue. Fields, in order: D gene, V gene, CDR3 length, clone size, J gene, CDR3 DNA, CDR3 protein. D genes are given only for firm matches. The size field is filled for only some rows; it gives once, few, many or a size class.

TRBD1,TRBV5-1,14,.,TRBJ2-5,TGCGCCAGCAGCTGGGACAGGAGACAAGAGACCCAGTACTTC,CASSWDRRQETQYF
.,TRBV28,15,few,TRBJ2-1,TGTGCCAGCAGTTTAATGGGATACTCCTACAATGAGCAGTTCTTC,CASSLMGYSYNEQFF
TRBD1,TRBV5-1,14,.,TRBJ2-7,TGCGCCAGCAGCCCTCGGACAGGGGGACACGAGCAGTACTTC,CASSPRTGGHEQYF
TRBD1,TRBV12-3/TRBV12-4,18,.,TRBJ1-5,TGTGCCAGCAGTTTAAGGATAAAATGGACAGGCGGCAATCAGCCCCAGCATTTT,CASSLRIKWTGGNQPQHF
TRBD1,TRBV11-2,14,few,TRBJ1-4,TGTGCCAGCAGCCCCAAACAGGGGAGGGAAAAACTGTTTTTT,CASSPKQGREKLFF
.,TRBV7-8,14,.,TRBJ1-1,TGTGCCAGCAGTATGGGACTTATGAACACTGAAGCTTTCTTT,CASSMGLMNTEAFF
TRBD1,TRBV12-3/TRBV12-4,16,few,TRBJ2-2,TGTGCCAGCAGTCACCCCCAGGGACAGTCCACCGGGGAGCTGTTTTTT,CASSHPQGQSTGELFF
TRBD1,TRBV7-8,14,.,TRBJ1-1,TGTGCCAGCAGCTATACAGGGGGTCGCGCGGAAGCTTTCTTT,CASSYTGGRAEAFF
.,TRBV7-7,17,.,TRBJ2-1,TGTGCCAGCAGCCCGCCATCGAAGCGGGTTTCCTACAATGAGCAGTTCTTC,CASSPPSKRVSYNEQFF
TRBD2,TRBV10-3,15,many,TRBJ2-1,TGTGCCATCAGTGGACTAGCGGGAGGGCCCGGTGAGCAGTTCTTC,CAISGLAGGPGEQFF
.,TRBV10-3,16,few,TRBJ2-4,TGTGCCATCAGTGAGGAGGGGAGACTAGCCAAAAACATTCAGTACTTC,CAISEEGRLAKNIQYF
TRBD1,TRBV7-2,17,.,TRBJ1-1,TGTGCCAGCAGCGTTTCCACTTACAGGGGGAAGGACACTGAAGCTTTCTTT,CASSVSTYRGKDTEAFF
TRBD1,TRBV4-2,17,few,TRBJ2-2,TGTGCCAGCAGCCCCAGGCTAGACAGGGCCGACACCGGGGAGCTGTTTTTT,CASSPRLDRADTGELFF
.,TRBV3-1,14,few,TRBJ2-5,TGTGCCAGCAGCTTCGTCGGGGCCTCGGGGACCCAGTACTTC,CASSFVGASGTQYF
.,TRBV15,16,few,TRBJ2-1,TGTGCCACCAGCAGAGACCCGAGCGGTACCTACAATGAGCAGTTCTTC,CATSRDPSGTYNEQFF
TRBD1,TRBV12-3/TRBV12-4,15,.,TRBJ2-3,TGTGCCAGCAGTTTTGTACAGGGGGGAGCAGATACGCAGTATTTT,CASSFVQGGADTQYF
.,TRBV29-1,13,.,TRBJ1-2,TGCAGCGTTGAGGACAGAGATTACTATGGCTACACCTTC,CSVEDRDYYGYTF
TRBD2,TRBV20-1,16,few,TRBJ2-5,TGCAGTGCCGACCGGACTAGCGGGGGGGCCGTGGAGACCCAGTACTTC,CSADRTSGGAVETQYF
.,TRBV20-1,13,.,TRBJ1-5,TGCAGTGCAATGAAGGGGCCAGGTCAGCCCCAGCATTTT,CSAMKGPGQPQHF
TRBD1,TRBV7-9,16,few,TRBJ2-6,TGTGCCAGCAGCTTAGCCACAGGGGGCTGGGCCAACGTCCTGACTTTC,CASSLATGGWANVLTF
.,TRBV2,13,few,TRBJ2-1,TGTGCCAGAGCGGTCCCTGGGGGCAATGAGCAGTTCTTC,CARAVPGGNEQFF
TRBD2,TRBV2,15,few,TRBJ2-3,TGTGCCAGCTTCTCCGGGGGGTTCTCCACAGATACGCAGTATTTT,CASFSGGFSTDTQYF
.,TRBV3-1,12,.,TRBJ2-1,TGTGCCAGCAGCCAAGAGCCCGGGGGGCAGTTCTTC,CASSQEPGGQFF
TRBD2,TRBV7-2,15,.,TRBJ2-1,TGTGCCAGCAGCATGAGCGGGAGCACATACAATGAGCAGTTCTTC,CASSMSGSTYNEQFF
.,TRBV25-1,15,.,TRBJ2-3,TGTGCCAGCAGTGAGCACTTGACTAGCACAGATACGCAGTATTTT,CASSEHLTSTDTQYF
.,TRBV7-9,11,few,TRBJ2-1,TGTGCCAGCAGTTCCGGACCTTACCAGTTCTTC,CASSSGPYQFF
.,TRBV20-1,13,.,TRBJ2-7,TGCAGTGCTAGAGCGAACTCTAGGCTCGAGCAGTACTTC,CSARANSRLEQYF
.,TRBV12-3/TRBV12-4,13,.,TRBJ2-6,TGTGCCAGCAGTTTCTCATTAGCCAACGTCCTGACTTTC,CASSFSLANVLTF
.,TRBV7-2,17,.,TRBJ2-2,TGTGCCAGCAGCTTCGGGGCCTTAATGTCGGGCACCGGGGAGCTGTTTTTT,CASSFGALMSGTGELFF
TRBD1,TRBV7-2,13,.,TRBJ1-1,TGTGCCAGCAGCCCACAGGGGCACACTGAAGCTTTCTTT,CASSPQGHTEAFF
.,TRBV7-2,16,.,TRBJ2-1,TGTGCCAGCAGCCCCACCGGGACTCCGAGAGCTAATGAGCAGTTCTTC,CASSPTGTPRANEQFF
TRBD2,TRBV7-9,16,.,TRBJ2-1,TGTGCCAGCAGCGCAATACTAGCGGGTAAATACAATGAGCAGTTCTTC,CASSAILAGKYNEQFF
TRBD1,TRBV5-1,16,few,TRBJ2-1,TGCGCCAGCAGCTCGAAGCGGACAGGGGGGAATAATGAGCAGTTCTTC,CASSSKRTGGNNEQFF
.,TRBV18,15,.,TRBJ2-4,TGTGCCAGCTCACCTGGTGATACATCCAAAAACATTCAGTACTTC,CASSPGDTSKNIQYF
.,TRBV6-5,14,.,TRBJ2-1,TGTGCCAGCAGTTACGGGAACTCCTACAATGAGCAGTTCTTC,CASSYGNSYNEQFF
.,TRBV30,10,.,TRBJ2-7,TGTGCCTGGAGTGTACGGGAGCAGTACTTC,CAWSVREQYF
TRBD1,TRBV7-8,13,.,TRBJ2-1,TGTGCCAGCAGCCCACTCCGACAGGGGGAGCAGTTCTTC,CASSPLRQGEQFF
.,TRBV15,15,few,TRBJ2-5,TGTGCCACCAGCAGAGATCCCGTCCCGCTAGAGACCCAGTACTTC,CATSRDPVPLETQYF
.,TRBV12-3/TRBV12-4,14,few,TRBJ2-2,TGTGCCAGCAGACTCACTAGCTTGAGCGGGGAGCTGTTTTTT,CASRLTSLSGELFF